This T cell receptor beta chain was identified during a study of blood T cells in healthy people across ages. It was with a sample-barcoded 5' primer and a J-beta primer mix that a second PCR of roughly 7 to 12 cycles was run. TCRdb re-analysed the 5' RACE reads in MiXCR, keeping a single row per CDR3 protein. The sample lists approximately 780,000 distinct CDR3 sequences, under 30% occurring once. This clonotype was recorded a few times. The CDR3 spans 15 residues. Per germline, CDR1 SQVTM and CDR2 ANQGSEA. Trimming took 3 bases from V and 0 from J; bases not matched to a gene: 6. This sample also appeared in a second study, on T cells of mothers and their children.

This chain links TRBV29-1 with TRBJ2-7, with TRBD2 matching over 9 bases. The TCR sequence derives from a boy aged 5-17 years in good health. Sequencing was carried out using blood. The CDR3 DNA is TGCAGCGTTGATTTAAGGACTAGCGCCTCCTACGAGCAGTACTTC. Its translation: CSVDLRTSASYEQYF.